This entry lists 27 T cell receptor beta chains sequenced from one sample in a study of metastatic and nonmetastatic thyroid tumors (TCRdb year 2020). The method behind the library was PCR. The reads were generated on an Illumina HiSeq 4000. TCRdb took the public reads, trimmed them with fastp at Q25, ran MiXCR for clone calling and kept in-frame beta chains. The sample table lists over 6,500 clones, about 30% of them with a count of one. About an eighth of the sample is in the top ten clones. No treatment had been received by any patient before thyroid surgery. What was sequenced was adjacent normal tissue. The receptor source for this set is a female donor with papillary thyroid cancer or a benign thyroid nodule (not recorded which). Some clones in this sample may be carry-over from other donors' samples.

V and J are TRBV24-1 and TRBJ2-1; 10 bases are shared with TRBD1. CDR1 KGHDR and CDR2 SFDVKD come from the germline V gene. V lost 2 bases and J lost 1; bases outside the gene matches: 1. CDR3 length equals 16 residues. For the CDR3, the DNA is TGTGCCACCAGTGATTCGGGACAGGGGTCCTACAATGAGCAGTTCTTC. It codes for CATSDSGQGSYNEQFF.

The chain employs TRBV11-2 and TRBJ2-1; 9 bases match TRBD1. The junction had 8 bases not matched to a gene; V was cut back by 4 bases and J by 7 bases. Germline loops: CDR1 SGHAT, CDR2 FQNNGV. This CDR3 region has 15 residues. CDR3 in amino acids: CASSSGTGILNEQFF. In DNA, the CDR3 is TGTGCCAGCAGCTCCGGGACAGGGATTTTGAATGAGCAGTTCTTC.

Judged by abundance, this clone is medium-sized. The chain joins TRBV20-1 to TRBJ1-3, with a weak D call TRBD1 (6 bases). Between the trimmed V and J ends, which lost 5 bases and 0 bases, there was a span of 14 bases. The CDR3 totals 15 residues. Germline CDR1 DFQATT, CDR2 SNEGSKA (reference sequence). The CDR3 region has the DNA TGCAGTGCTCGGGGACATTCGATCTCTGGAAACACCATATATTTT. It translates to CSARGHSISGNTIYF.

The V gene is TRBV5-1, the J gene TRBJ2-1; TRBD2 aligns across 10 bases. V gave up 6 bases and J gave up 7 bases; unmatched junction bases: 7. Germline V gene data show CDR1 as SGHRS and CDR2 as YFSETQ. The CDR3 runs to 14 residues. CDR3 in DNA: TGCGCCAGCACCCTAGCGGGAGTGAGGAATGAGCAGTTCTTC. This codes for CASTLAGVRNEQFF.

By sample fraction, this clone is medium-sized. The rearrangement joins TRBV10-3 to TRBJ2-5; D ambiguous. V was trimmed by 0 bases and J by 7 bases, leaving 15 bases between them. The germline V gene encodes CDR1 ENHRY and CDR2 SYGVKD. CDR3 length equals 15 residues. CDR3 DNA: TGTGCCATCAGTGAGTCGGATTTAAGGGTGGGGACCCAGTACTTC. Its protein is CAISESDLRVGTQYF.

This clone ranks as large. The chain couples TRBV4-2 to TRBJ2-5, with 10 bases that match TRBD2. CDR3 length: 19 amino acids. The V gene end was trimmed by 0 bases and the J gene end by 2 bases; junction bases not matched to a gene: 12. Germline values: CDR1 LGHNA, CDR2 YNFKEQ. CDR3 DNA: TGTGCCAGCAGCCAAGAGAACGGGGTAGCGGGGGGAAGGCAAGAGACCCAGTACTTC. It specifies CASSQENGVAGGRQETQYF.

This clone turned up a few times. The chain has TRBV6-6 and TRBJ2-1; TRBD2 matches at 7 bases. Germline CDR1 and CDR2: MNHNY and SVGAGI (reference sequence). The CDR3 spans 17 residues. Germline trimming cut 2 bases from V and 2 bases from J; bases unmatched to any gene: 9. The CDR3 DNA is TGTGCCAGCAGTTACGGCGGGAGCTCGGCCACCTACAATGAGCAGTTCTTC. This translates into CASSYGGSSATYNEQFF.

The V call is TRBV20-1, the J call TRBJ1-2, with 7 bases lining up with TRBD1. Germline loops: CDR1 DFQATT, CDR2 SNEGSKA (reference sequence). The J segment lost 4 bases and the V segment lost 0 bases, leaving 8 bases of the junction unmatched. This CDR3 is built from 15 residues. CDR3: CSARDWAGGGYGYTF. CDR3 bases: TGCAGTGCTAGAGATTGGGCAGGGGGAGGCTATGGCTACACCTTC.

The sample holds many counts of this clone. This chain joins TRBV6-6 and TRBJ1-6; TRBD1 might be the D (6 bases). CDR3 length: 17 residues. Per the germline V gene, CDR1 is MNHNY and CDR2 is SVGAGI (reference sequence). V lost 1 base and J 9 bases, leaving 19 bases between the germline ends. The chain's CDR3 is CASSYLPGQPGGSPLHF. CDR3 nucleotide sequence: TGTGCCAGCAGTTACTTACCCGGACAGCCCGGCGGTTCACCCCTCCACTTT.

By share, this clone counts as medium-sized. This chain uses TRBV3-1 with TRBJ1-6; D call uncertain. Germline CDR1 and CDR2: LGHDT and YNNKEL (reference sequence). The length of the CDR3 is 14 residues. The ends were cut back, 3 bases at V and 7 bases at J, with 10 bases in the middle. CDR3 in DNA: TGTGCCAGCAGCCAGCCGTCGGTGAATTCACCCCTCCACTTT. Amino acid sequence: CASSQPSVNSPLHF.

This clone has more than one count but fewer than ten. The genes are TRBV11-2 and TRBJ1-2; a possible D gene is TRBD1 (5 bases). CDR3 size: 15 residues. The V gene's germline CDR1 is SGHAT and CDR2 FQNNGV. Trimming pared 2 bases from V and 4 bases from J, leaving 14 bases between. CDR3 bases: TGTGCCAGCAGCTTACAATCATCGGGGGGCTATGGCTACACCTTC. Its protein is CASSLQSSGGYGYTF.

The CDR3 loop reads CASSKQSIAGELFF. The CDR3 bases are TGTGCCAGCAGCAAACAAAGTATCGCCGGGGAGCTGTTTTTT. J is TRBJ2-2 and V is TRBV9; D remains ambiguous. V was trimmed by 4 bases and J by 6 bases, leaving 13 bases between them. Germline loops: CDR1 SGDLS, CDR2 YYNGEE. The CDR3 loop spans 14 amino acids.

The table lists this clone with a few counts. The DNA is left out, because the CDR3 cannot be placed on it with certainty; the CDR3 is given as TCRdb lists it. The chain links TRBV28 to TRBJ2-7; TRBD1, as called in the table, went unchecked against the DNA. The CDR3 length is 16 residues, termini included. The V gene's germline CDR1 is MDHEN and CDR2 SYDVKM. CDR3 residues: CACSARDWDRGYEQYF.

This clone was recorded at least ten times. The V call is TRBV20-1, the J call TRBJ2-7; D possibly corresponds to TRBD1 (5 bases). The germline gives CDR1 DFQATT, CDR2 SNEGSKA (reference sequence). V lost 0 bases and J lost 4, with 13 bases in between. The CDR3 length is 14 residues. CDR3 region: CSARDAGSRYEQYF. CDR3 sequence (DNA): TGCAGTGCTAGAGATGCAGGGTCCAGGTACGAGCAGTACTTC.

The gene calls are TRBV3-1 and TRBJ1-6; D not certain. This CDR3 has 14 residues. Germline V lookup: CDR1 LGHDT, CDR2 YNNKEL (reference sequence). V dropped 3 bases and J dropped 10 bases, with 13 bases sitting between them. The CDR3 region is CASSHRGRGSPLHF. CDR3 in DNA: TGTGCCAGCAGCCACCGAGGGCGCGGGTCACCCCTCCACTTT.

As to this clone: Mismatch with germline at one junction end may stem from a read error. The chain links TRBV5-1 to TRBJ2-2, with 7 bases matching TRBD1. Germline CDR1 reads SGHRS; CDR2 reads YFSETQ. This CDR3 spans 19 amino acids. The CDR3 nucleotides are TGCGCCAGCAGCTTTATGGGGGCGGTAGGGACAGCGAACACCGTGGAGCTGTTTTTT. It encodes CASSFMGAVGTANTVELFF.

This clone was counted between two and nine times. The chain is built from TRBV19 and TRBJ1-2, with TRBD1 matching over 9 bases. V lost 7 bases to trimming and J lost 4 bases; unmatched junction nucleotides: 10. This CDR3 spans 15 amino acids. Germline loops: CDR1 LNHDA, CDR2 SQIVND (reference sequence). CDR3 loop: CASKISGTGIYGYTF. The CDR3 DNA sequence: TGTGCCAGTAAAATTTCCGGGACAGGGATCTATGGCTACACCTTC.

CDR3 nucleotides: TGTGCCAGCAGCGGAACAGGGTTTTTGAACACTGAAGCTTTCTTT. This codes for CASSGTGFLNTEAFF. This chain links TRBV7-8 with TRBJ1-1; a weak D match, TRBD1 (6 bases). The germline CDR1 and CDR2 sequences are SGHVS and FQNEAQ. The CDR3 runs to 15 residues. Trimming removed 5 bases from V and 0 bases from J, with 13 bases in between. Variable domain in full (rest from reference TRBV7-8 and TRBJ1-1): GAGVSQSPRYKVAKRGQDVALRCDPISGHVSLFWYQQALGQGPEFLTYFQNEAQLDKSGLPSDRFFAERPEGSVSTLKIQRTQQEDSAVYLCASSGTGFLNTEAFFGQGTRLTVV.

This chain connects TRBV11-3 to TRBJ2-1; D is uncertain. This CDR3 contains 14 residues. V lost 2 bases and J lost 7, with 12 bases in between. Germline-derived CDR1 and CDR2 are SGHNT and YENEEA. The CDR3, as DNA: TGTGCCAGCAGCTTATCCCTTATAGGAAATGAGCAGTTCTTC. Protein: CASSLSLIGNEQFF.

The chain has TRBV5-5 and TRBJ1-5; perhaps TRBD1 as D (5 bases). Germline V gene lookup returns CDR1 SGHKS and CDR2 YYEKEE (reference sequence). This CDR3 is built from 16 residues. V lost 3 bases and J 2 bases, leaving 15 bases between the germline ends. The CDR3 sequence is CASSSRGGTGNQPQHF. The CDR3 nucleotides read TGTGCCAGCAGCTCAAGGGGAGGGACGGGCAATCAGCCCCAGCATTTT. Full variable domain (rest looked up from reference TRBV5-5 and TRBJ1-5): DAGVTQSPTHLIKTRGQQVTLRCSPISGHKSVSWYQQVLGQGPQFIFQYYEKEERGRGNFPDRFSARQFPNYSSELNVNALLLGDSALYLCASSSRGGTGNQPQHFGDGTRLSIL.

This clone was counted many times. The rearrangement uses TRBV4-1 and TRBJ1-6, with 7 bases that match TRBD1. Germline V gives CDR1 MGHRA, CDR2 YSYEKL. The ends lost 4 bases at V and 8 bases at J; junction bases unmatched: 2. The CDR3 runs to 13 residues. CDR3 in DNA: TGCGCCAGCAGCCTAACAGGGGATTCACCCCTCCACTTT. It codes for CASSLTGDSPLHF.

The chain carries TRBV6-2 or TRBV6-3 and TRBJ2-3; 10 nucleotides align to TRBD2. In germline, CDR1 is MNHEY, CDR2 SVGEGT. Unmatched junction bases numbered 2, after V lost 4 bases and J lost 4 bases. This CDR3 has 14 residues. The CDR3 sequence: CASSSSGGADTQYF. The CDR3 nucleotides read TGTGCCAGCAGTTCGAGCGGGGGGGCAGATACGCAGTATTTT.

The gene calls are TRBV27 and TRBJ1-6; no clear D. V lost 3 bases and J 6 bases, leaving 15 bases between the germline ends. Germline loops: CDR1 MNHEY, CDR2 SMNVEV (reference sequence). The CDR3 covers 16 residues. The CDR3 reads CASSFHSRSSNSPLHF. The CDR3 DNA is TGTGCCAGCAGTTTTCACTCCAGGTCTAGTAATTCACCCCTCCACTTT.

The sample holds a few counts of this clone. J is TRBJ1-2 and V is TRBV6-6, with 8 bases identical to TRBD1. The CDR3 extends over 17 amino acids. CDR1 is MNHNY, CDR2 SVGAGI, per germline (reference sequence). J was trimmed by 0 bases and V by 0 bases; bases with no gene match: 6. The CDR3 here is CASSYSWTGNPNYGYTF. DNA of the CDR3: TGTGCCAGCAGTTACTCCTGGACAGGGAACCCTAACTATGGCTACACCTTC.

This clone was observed a handful of times. This chain links TRBV28 with TRBJ1-3; D ambiguous. CDR3 size: 13 residues. V lost 3 bases and J lost 10, with 13 bases in between. CDR1 and CDR2 from the germline V gene are MDHEN and SYDVKM. In DNA form, the CDR3 reads TGTGCCAGCAGTTTCCCTCCTTGGAATACCATATATTTT. It is translated as CASSFPPWNTIYF.

This chain uses TRBV7-2 with TRBJ2-1; D may be TRBD2 (7 bases). The CDR3 has 14 residues. Germline lookup yields CDR1 SGHTA and CDR2 FQGNSA. Trimming removed 6 bases from V and 5 bases from J, with 14 bases in between. This CDR3 is CASRVGGHNNEQFF. The CDR3 DNA sequence: TGTGCCAGCAGAGTCGGGGGGCACAACAATGAGCAGTTCTTC.

This chain joins TRBV5-1 and TRBJ1-6; a weak D match, TRBD1 (6 bases). V dropped 4 bases and J dropped 8 bases, with 16 bases sitting between them. The CDR3 contains 15 residues. The V gene's germline CDR1 is SGHRS and CDR2 YFSETQ. The CDR3 is CASSLLTGSDSPLHF. The CDR3, as DNA: TGCGCCAGCAGCCTACTTACAGGGTCGGATTCACCCCTCCACTTT.